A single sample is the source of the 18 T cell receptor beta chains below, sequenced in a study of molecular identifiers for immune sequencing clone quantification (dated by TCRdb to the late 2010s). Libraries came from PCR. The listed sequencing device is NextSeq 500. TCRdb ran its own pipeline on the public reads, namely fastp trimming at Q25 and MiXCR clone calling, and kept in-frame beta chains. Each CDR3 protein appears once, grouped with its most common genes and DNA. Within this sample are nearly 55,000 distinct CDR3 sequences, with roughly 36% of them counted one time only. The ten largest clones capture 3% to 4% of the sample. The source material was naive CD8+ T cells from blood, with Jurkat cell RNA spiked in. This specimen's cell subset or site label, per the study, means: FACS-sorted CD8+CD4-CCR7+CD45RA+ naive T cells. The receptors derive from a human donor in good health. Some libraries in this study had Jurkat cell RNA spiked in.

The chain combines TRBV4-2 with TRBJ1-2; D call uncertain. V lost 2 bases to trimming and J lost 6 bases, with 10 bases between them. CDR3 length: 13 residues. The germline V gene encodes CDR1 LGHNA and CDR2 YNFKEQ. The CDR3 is CASSQRVRDGYTF. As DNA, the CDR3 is TGTGCCAGCAGCCAACGGGTCAGAGATGGCTACACCTTC.

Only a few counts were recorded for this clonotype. DNA for the CDR3: TGTGCCACCAGCGGAATGGGGGCCGCGGGAGGCACTGAAGCTTTCTTT. This sequence encodes CATSGMGAAGGTEAFF. The V call is TRBV24-1, the J call TRBJ1-1, with D perhaps matching TRBD1 (6 bases). Between the trimmed V and J ends, which lost 7 bases and 4 bases, there was a span of 21 bases. CDR1 and CDR2 (germline): KGHDR, SFDVKD. The CDR3 is made up of 16 amino acids.

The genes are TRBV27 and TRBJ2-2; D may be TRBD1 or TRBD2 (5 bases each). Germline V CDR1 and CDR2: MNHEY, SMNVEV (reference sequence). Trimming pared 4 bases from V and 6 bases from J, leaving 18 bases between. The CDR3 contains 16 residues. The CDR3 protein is CASSSSQGWGPGELFF. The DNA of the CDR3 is TGTGCCAGCAGTTCGTCCCAGGGATGGGGACCCGGGGAGCTGTTTTTT.

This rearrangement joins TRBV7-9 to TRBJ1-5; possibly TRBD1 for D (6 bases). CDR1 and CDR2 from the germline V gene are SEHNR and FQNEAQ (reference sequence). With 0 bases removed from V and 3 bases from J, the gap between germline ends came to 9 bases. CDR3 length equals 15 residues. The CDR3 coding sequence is TGTGCCAGCAGCTTAGCCGCAGGGGACAATCAGCCCCAGCATTTT. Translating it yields CASSLAAGDNQPQHF.

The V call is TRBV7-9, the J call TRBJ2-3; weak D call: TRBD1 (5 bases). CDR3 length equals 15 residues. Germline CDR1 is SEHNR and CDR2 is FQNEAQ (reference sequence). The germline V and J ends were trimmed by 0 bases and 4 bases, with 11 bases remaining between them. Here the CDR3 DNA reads TGTGCCAGCAGCTTAGCGCAGGGTGCCGCAGATACGCAGTATTTT. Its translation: CASSLAQGAADTQYF.

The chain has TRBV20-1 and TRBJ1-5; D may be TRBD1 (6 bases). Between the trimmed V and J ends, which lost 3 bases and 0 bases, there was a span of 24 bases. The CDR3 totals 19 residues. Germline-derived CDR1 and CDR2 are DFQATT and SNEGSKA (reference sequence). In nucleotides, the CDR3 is TGCAGTGCTAGGGGAATTGAAATCGAGGGGGGGTATAGCAATCAGCCCCAGCATTTT. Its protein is CSARGIEIEGGYSNQPQHF.

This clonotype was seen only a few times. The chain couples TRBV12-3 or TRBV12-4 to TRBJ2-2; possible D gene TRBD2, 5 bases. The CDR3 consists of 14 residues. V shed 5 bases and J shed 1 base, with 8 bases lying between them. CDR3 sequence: CASSIGLNTGELFF. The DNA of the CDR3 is TGTGCCAGCAGTATTGGACTGAACACCGGGGAGCTGTTTTTT.

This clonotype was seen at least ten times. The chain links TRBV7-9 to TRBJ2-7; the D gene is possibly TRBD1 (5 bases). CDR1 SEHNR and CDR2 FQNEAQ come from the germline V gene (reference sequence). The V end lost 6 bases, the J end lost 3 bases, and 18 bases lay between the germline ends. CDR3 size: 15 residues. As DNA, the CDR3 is TGTGCCAGCAGTAACATCGGGCAGGGTTACTACGAGCAGTACTTC. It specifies CASSNIGQGYYEQYF.

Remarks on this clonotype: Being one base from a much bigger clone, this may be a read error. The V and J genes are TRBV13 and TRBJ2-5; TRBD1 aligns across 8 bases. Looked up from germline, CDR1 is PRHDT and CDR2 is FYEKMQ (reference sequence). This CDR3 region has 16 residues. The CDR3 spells CASSLESGQGRETQCF. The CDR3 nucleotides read TGTGCCAGCAGCTTAGAGTCCGGACAGGGCCGAGAGACCCAGTGCTTC.

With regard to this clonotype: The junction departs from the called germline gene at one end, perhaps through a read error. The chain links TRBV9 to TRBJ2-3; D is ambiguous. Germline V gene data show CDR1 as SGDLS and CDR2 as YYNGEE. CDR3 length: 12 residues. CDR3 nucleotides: TGTGCCAGCAGCAGTTACACAGATACGCTGTATTTT. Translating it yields CASSSYTDTLYF. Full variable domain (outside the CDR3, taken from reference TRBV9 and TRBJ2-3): DSGVTQTPKHLITATGQRVTLRCSPRSGDLSVYWYQQSLDQGLQFLIQYYNGEERAKGNILERFSAQQFPDLHSELNLSSLELGDSALYFCASSSYTDTLYFGPGTRLTVL.

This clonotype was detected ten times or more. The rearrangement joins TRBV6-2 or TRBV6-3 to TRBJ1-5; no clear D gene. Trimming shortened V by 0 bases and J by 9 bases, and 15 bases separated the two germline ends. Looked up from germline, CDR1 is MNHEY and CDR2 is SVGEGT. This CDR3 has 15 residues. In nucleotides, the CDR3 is TGTGCCAGCAGTTACTCCTTCGATAGGCTAAGGCCCCAGCATTTT. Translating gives CASSYSFDRLRPQHF.

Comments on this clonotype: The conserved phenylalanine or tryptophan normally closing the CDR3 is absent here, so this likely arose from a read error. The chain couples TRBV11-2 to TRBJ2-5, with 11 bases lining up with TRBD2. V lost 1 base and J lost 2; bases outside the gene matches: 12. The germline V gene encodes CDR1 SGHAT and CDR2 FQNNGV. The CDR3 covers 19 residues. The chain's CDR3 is CASSLGRLAGWVWQETQYI. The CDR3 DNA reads TGTGCCAGCAGCTTAGGACGACTAGCGGGATGGGTCTGGCAAGAGACCCAGTACATC.

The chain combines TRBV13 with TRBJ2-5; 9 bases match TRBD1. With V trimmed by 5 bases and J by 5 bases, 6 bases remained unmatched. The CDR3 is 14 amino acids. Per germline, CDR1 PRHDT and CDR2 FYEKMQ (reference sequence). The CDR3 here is CASSPGTGFETQYF. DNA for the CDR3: TGTGCCAGCAGCCCCGGGACAGGGTTTGAGACCCAGTACTTC.

CDR3 nucleotides: TGTGCCAGCATCGATACAGGGGGTGACACTGAAGCTTTCTTT. Translated: CASIDTGGDTEAFF. This chain joins TRBV6-5 and TRBJ1-1; 8 positions agree with TRBD1. The CDR3 contains 14 residues. Trimming at V came to 7 bases and at J to 3 bases, leaving 7 bases not matched to a gene. Looked up from germline, CDR1 is MNHEY and CDR2 is SVGAGI.

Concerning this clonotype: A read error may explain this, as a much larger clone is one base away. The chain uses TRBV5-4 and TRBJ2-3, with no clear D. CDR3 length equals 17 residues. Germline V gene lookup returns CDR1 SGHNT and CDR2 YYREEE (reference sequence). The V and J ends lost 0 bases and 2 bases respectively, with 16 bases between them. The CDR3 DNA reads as TGTGCCAGCAGCTTGGGCCCCCCCTTAGAGGCCACAGATACGCAGTATTTT. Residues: CASSLGPPLEATDTQYF.

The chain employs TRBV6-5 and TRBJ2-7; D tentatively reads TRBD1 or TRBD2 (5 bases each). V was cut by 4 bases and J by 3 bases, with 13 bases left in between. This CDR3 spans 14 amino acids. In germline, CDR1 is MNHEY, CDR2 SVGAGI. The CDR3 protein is CASSFRDGHYEQYF. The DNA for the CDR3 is TGTGCCAGCAGTTTCCGGGACGGGCACTACGAGCAGTACTTC.

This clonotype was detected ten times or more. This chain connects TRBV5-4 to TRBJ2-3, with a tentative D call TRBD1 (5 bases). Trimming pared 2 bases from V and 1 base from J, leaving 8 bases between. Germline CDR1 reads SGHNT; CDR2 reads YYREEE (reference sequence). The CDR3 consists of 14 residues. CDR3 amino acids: CASSFKQGTDTQYF. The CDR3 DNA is TGTGCCAGCAGCTTTAAACAGGGCACAGATACGCAGTATTTT.

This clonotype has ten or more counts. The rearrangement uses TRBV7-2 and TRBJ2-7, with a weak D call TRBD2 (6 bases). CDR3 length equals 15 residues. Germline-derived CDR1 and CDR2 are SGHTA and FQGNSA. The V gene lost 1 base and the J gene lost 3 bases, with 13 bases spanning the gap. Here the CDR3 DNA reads TGTGCCAGCAGCTTAGGGGCGGGACCCTACTACGAGCAGTACTTC. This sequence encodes CASSLGAGPYYEQYF.